This TCR beta chain was profiled in a study of healthy donors' naive CD4 and CD8 T cells. Study results and caveats: Homeostatic proliferation of naive T cells was not examined as a bias source. Positive CDR3 charge linked to CD4+ cells, negative to CD8+ cells.

CD4+CD8-CD45RO-CD45RA+ cells were naive CD4+; CD8+CD4-CD45RA+CD27bright cells were naive CD8+. V shed 1 base and J shed 3 bases, with 9 bases lying between them. Germline assignment: CDR1 LNHDA and CDR2 SQIVND (reference sequence). The CDR3 runs 14 residues. Starting from 500 ng of total RNA, TCR libraries were made with linear amplification. In TCRdb, the reads were re-called with MiXCR into one record per CDR3 protein. The repertoire holds about 180,000 distinct CDR3 sequences, with under 85% as singletons. Comments on this clonotype: Its antigen is currently unknown.

V is TRBV19 and J is TRBJ1-1, with D uncertain. This clonotype was obtained from a pool of human donors in good health; the sample pools cells from several healthy donors. Sequenced sample: naive CD4+ and CD8+ T cells sorted from blood, pooled from several donors. CDR3 DNA: TGTGCCAGTAGTATAGGAGATATTTACACTGAAGCTTTCTTT. Protein sequence: CASSIGDIYTEAFF.